This TCR beta chain was sequenced during a study of Graves' ophthalmopathy and Graves' hyperthyroidism (dated by TCRdb to 2017 to 2018). Describing the broader study: Peripheral blood was collected at initial diagnosis, before any treatment. To tell Graves' ophthalmopathy apart from Graves' hyperthyroidism, and to predict which patients would progress to ophthalmopathy, the study relied on TCR beta repertoire signatures. The 100 discovery patients were randomly split 7:3 into training and test sets. Following sampling, methimazole starting at 30 mg daily was administered to hyperthyroidism patients, and high-dose intravenous methylprednisolone was administered to ophthalmopathy patients. The independent validation cohort included approximately 19 hyperthyroidism patients plus 17 patients who later progressed from hyperthyroidism to ophthalmopathy. In total, approximately 130 blood samples were TCR-sequenced: 43 ophthalmopathy, some 72 hyperthyroidism and approximately 17 hyperthyroidism-to-ophthalmopathy patients. A discovery set of 95 to 100 patients (43 ophthalmopathy, about 55 stable hyperthyroidism) was enrolled to explore V-J signatures distinguishing ophthalmopathy from hyperthyroidism. In roughly 6 hyperthyroidism patients, T-cell repertoires of thyroid tissue and blood were compared.

TCR beta CDR3 regions were amplified from RNA transcripts for repertoire sequencing. HTBI primers and the Qiagen OneStep RT-PCR kit were used in a first-round RT-PCR, which was followed by a second-round multiplex PCR, size selection and purification. The libraries underwent paired-end sequencing with 100 bp reads on an Illumina HiSeq2000. The authors' analysis ran thus. Reads were processed with SOAPnuke, discarding reads with adapters, uncalled bases, mean Phred below 15, or no exact constant-primer or identifier match. COPE v1.2.5 was used to merge high-quality paired reads. Unique nucleotide sequences were defined as clonotypes and aligned to IMGT TRB V, D and J references using MiTCR v1.1. Analysis was restricted to V-J combinations with a frequency above 0.0001, which covered just over 98% of repertoires. For each V-J combination, a TCR clonal expansion and chaos score was defined as F50 clonal expansion divided by the chaos observed in the TCRdist matrix. Welch's t-statistics and random forest were used to reduce features to 13 V-J combinations, which were fed into a naive Bayes classifier. The Morisita-Horn index was used to measure how similar the thyroid and blood repertoires were. TCRdb reanalyzed the raw reads on its own, using fastp at Q25 for trimming and MiXCR for clone calling, and kept in-frame beta chains. Rows matching on CDR3 protein sequence are summarized as one entry with the most common DNA and genes. The V and J calls here are based on TCRdb, not the publication. The sample records about 480,000 distinct CDR3 sequences, under 15% of which are singletons. The ten largest clones add up to more than 8.5% of the sample.

This clonotype showed up many times. The antigen it recognizes is unknown. Base qualities are not provided; no much larger clone lies one nucleotide away. CDR1 and CDR2, looked up from the germline V gene, are ENHRY and SYGVKD. Its CDR3 holds 13 amino acids, cysteine through phenylalanine. Only the CDR3 part of the read is kept: 39 bases, read in frame from the first base. The V and J ends are trimmed by 2 bases and 3 bases, leaving 5 bases between them. Patients with ophthalmopathy had moderately to severely active disease, with a Clinical Activity Score of 3 or more, a NOSPECS grade of 4 or more, and a disease duration of less than 3 months. Patients with other autoimmune diseases, uncontrolled infections, pregnancy or lactation were excluded from the study. Clinical symptoms, serum thyroxine, TRAb, thyroid ultrasound and orbital computed tomography formed the basis of the diagnosis. Ficoll-Paque density gradient centrifugation was used to isolate PBMCs from around 10 ml of fresh peripheral blood. Total RNA was extracted using Trizol reagent, and RNA quality was checked on an Agilent 2100 Bioanalyzer.

Study-level results and caveats: In validation, the model predicted ophthalmopathy progression with 55% to 71% sensitivity and roughly 72% specificity; 12 predicted patients were CT-confirmed with GO in a median of around 6 months. Ophthalmopathy was separated from stable hyperthyroidism by the 13-signature model with about 88% sensitivity and 81% to 83% specificity in cross-validation and with 80%/75% in the test set. Most of the expanded thyroid clonotypes with a frequency above 0.001 were also detected in blood, and it was suggested that the thyroid immune response may be reflected by blood repertoires. No statistical method was used to predetermine the sample size, and group allocation was not hidden from the investigators.

Sequencing input: blood. The chain couples TRBV10-3 to TRBJ1-5; the D gene is unclear. The clonotype was recovered from a woman between 25 and 40 years old with Graves' ophthalmopathy. Donor details come from another sample of the same person, matched by shared clones. The CDR3 corresponds to CAISEGYNQPQHF. In nucleotide form, the sequence is TGTGCCATCAGTGAGGGTTACAATCAGCCCCAGCATTTT.